Below, one T cell receptor (beta chain) is given with its context. The sample is drawn from a study of blood T cells in healthy people across ages. The CDR3 runs 13 residues. Trimming shortened V by 8 bases and J by 5 bases, and 12 bases separated the two germline ends. From germline, CDR1 is MDHEN and CDR2 SYDVKM. With a J-beta primer mix and a sample-barcoded 5' primer, a second PCR ran about 7 to 12 cycles. TCRdb processed the 5' RACE reads anew with MiXCR; each CDR3 protein has one entry. The table records roughly 500,000 distinct CDR3 sequences, less than 25% of them present only once. The sample was also reused in another study, on T cells of mothers and their children.

Source material: blood. The chain uses TRBV28 and TRBJ1-4, with a weak D call TRBD1 (6 bases). The TCR was taken from a boy between 5 and 17 years old in good health. CDR3 residues: CASGGGANEKLFF. CDR3 coding DNA: TGTGCCAGCGGCGGGGGGGCGAATGAAAAACTGTTTTTT.